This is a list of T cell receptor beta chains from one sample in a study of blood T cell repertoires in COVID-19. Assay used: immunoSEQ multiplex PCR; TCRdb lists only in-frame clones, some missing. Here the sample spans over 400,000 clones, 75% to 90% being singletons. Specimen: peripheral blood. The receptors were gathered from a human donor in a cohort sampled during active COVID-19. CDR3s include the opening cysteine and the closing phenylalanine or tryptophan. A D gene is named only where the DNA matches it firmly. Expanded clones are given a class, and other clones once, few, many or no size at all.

cdr3_nt: TGTGCCACCAGCAGCCCCCGGCGGGCATCGTTGCCGGGACTACTACTAGAGCAGTTCTTC; cdr3_aa: CATSSPRRASLPGLLLEQFF; v_call: TRBV15; d_call: TRBD2; j_call: TRBJ2-1; clone_size: .
cdr3_nt: TGTGCCAGTAGTATCAGGACAGGGTTAGTGAATGGCTACACCTTC; cdr3_aa: CASSIRTGLVNGYTF; v_call: TRBV19; d_call: TRBD1; j_call: TRBJ1-2; clone_size: .
cdr3_nt: TGCGCCAGCAGCTTGGCTAGCGGAGATACGCAGTATTTT; cdr3_aa: CASSLASGDTQYF; v_call: TRBV5-1; d_call: TRBD2; j_call: TRBJ2-3; clone_size: .
cdr3_nt: TGTGCCAGCAGTTCCAGACAGGGGGCCAGATGGACTGAAGCTTTCTTT; cdr3_aa: CASSSRQGARWTEAFF; v_call: TRBV6-2/TRBV6-3; d_call: TRBD1; j_call: TRBJ1-1; clone_size: once
cdr3_nt: TGTGCCAGCACTAGGGAGGAATCACCCCTCCACTTT; cdr3_aa: CASTREESPLHF; v_call: TRBV7-9; d_call: .; j_call: TRBJ1-6; clone_size: .
cdr3_nt: TGTGCCAGCACCCCGGGGTTTCTCTACGAGCAGTACTTC; cdr3_aa: CASTPGFLYEQYF; v_call: TRBV28; d_call: .; j_call: TRBJ2-7; clone_size: .
cdr3_nt: TGTGCCAGCAGCCGAAAGAGGTCAGGGCTCAATAACACTGAAGCTTTCTTT; cdr3_aa: CASSRKRSGLNNTEAFF; v_call: TRBV3-1/TRBV3-2; d_call: .; j_call: TRBJ1-1; clone_size: .
cdr3_nt: TGTGCCAGTAGTACCGCAGTCCAGGCCGAGACCCAGTACTTC; cdr3_aa: CASSTAVQAETQYF; v_call: TRBV19; d_call: .; j_call: TRBJ2-5; clone_size: once
cdr3_nt: TGCGCCAGCAGCATCAGACTAGCGGGGGACAATGAGCAGTTCTTC; cdr3_aa: CASSIRLAGDNEQFF; v_call: TRBV5-1; d_call: TRBD2; j_call: TRBJ2-1; clone_size: once
cdr3_nt: TGTGCCAGCAGTTGGACAGAAAAAGAGACCCAGTACTTC; cdr3_aa: CASSWTEKETQYF; v_call: TRBV12-3/TRBV12-4; d_call: .; j_call: TRBJ2-5; clone_size: .
cdr3_nt: TGTGCCAGCAGCTTGTTGAGCGGGAGGGCCGGAGATACGCAGTATTTT; cdr3_aa: CASSLLSGRAGDTQYF; v_call: TRBV28; d_call: TRBD2; j_call: TRBJ2-3; clone_size: .